The 9 T cell receptor beta chains listed next were all sequenced from one sample in a study of T cells in Graves' hyperthyroidism and ophthalmopathy. TCR beta CDR3 regions were amplified from RNA transcripts. During a first-round RT-PCR of the TCR CDR3, the HTBI primer set was used. One entry per CDR3 protein results from TCRdb running MiXCR on the multiplex PCR reads. The sample contains some 350,000 distinct CDR3 sequences, around 15% of which appear only once. Sequenced input: blood. The receptors were gathered from a middle-aged woman with Graves' ophthalmopathy.

The sample holds many counts of this clonotype. The chain employs TRBV14 and TRBJ2-5, with 7 bases identical to TRBD2. Trimming took 0 bases from V and 0 from J; bases not matched to a gene: 4. The CDR3 extends over 16 amino acids. Germline loops: CDR1 SGHDN, CDR2 FVKESK. The CDR3 nucleotides are TGTGCCAGCAGCCAAGAGGTTAGCGGGTACCAAGAGACCCAGTACTTC. It codes for CASSQEVSGYQETQYF.

This clonotype was detected many times. The chain is built from TRBV15 and TRBJ1-5; no definite D call. The germline V gene encodes CDR1 LNHNV and CDR2 YYDKDF (reference sequence). The V gene lost 5 bases and the J gene lost 0 bases, with 8 bases spanning the gap. The CDR3 covers 14 residues. CDR3 sequence (DNA): TGTGCCACCAGCGTTTGGGATAGCAATCAGCCCCAGCATTTT. Amino acids: CATSVWDSNQPQHF.

Turning to this clonotype: An end of the junction does not agree with germline; a read error may underlie this. The chain recombines TRBV7-2 with TRBJ1-4; D is uncertain. Germline CDR1 is SGHTA and CDR2 is FQGNSA. The CDR3 length is 15 residues. The CDR3 loop reads CASSLVRATNEKPFF. CDR3 DNA sequence: TGTGCCAGCAGCTTAGTAAGAGCAACTAATGAAAAACCGTTTTTT.

The chain carries TRBV7-6 and TRBJ1-2, with TRBD1 as a possible D gene (5 bases). The CDR3 loop spans 14 amino acids. CDR1 is SGHVS and CDR2 is FNYEAQ in the germline V gene. Between the trimmed V and J ends, which lost 1 base and 5 bases, there was a span of 11 bases. CDR3 loop: CASSLVSGFYGYTF. CDR3 nucleotide sequence: TGTGCCAGCAGCTTAGTTTCAGGGTTTTATGGCTACACCTTC. Drawing the rest from reference TRBV7-6 and TRBJ1-2, the complete variable domain is GAGVSQSPRYKVTKRGQDVALRCDPISGHVSLYWYRQALGQGPEFLTYFNYEAQQDKSGLPNDRFSAERPEGSISTLTIQRTEQRDSAMYRCASSLVSGFYGYTFGSGTRLTVV.

The chain joins TRBV6-1 to TRBJ1-4, with D possibly being TRBD1 (6 bases). V dropped 2 bases and J dropped 9 bases, with 16 bases sitting between them. The CDR3 extends over 15 amino acids. Germline V gives CDR1 MNHNS, CDR2 SASEGT. DNA of the CDR3: TGTGCCAGCAGTGAAAGAGGGGGGGGGGTGAAAAAACTGTTTTTT. This translates into CASSERGGGVKKLFF.

In this sample, this clonotype turned up many times. This chain links TRBV6-1 with TRBJ2-7, with D perhaps matching TRBD1 (6 bases). V lost 6 bases and J 3 bases, leaving 30 bases between the germline ends. This CDR3 has 19 amino acids. Per the germline V gene, CDR1 is MNHNS and CDR2 is SASEGT. DNA for the CDR3: TGTGCCAGCAGGGGGACACGGGCCCAGGCACGGACCTTCGGCTACGAGCAGTACTTC. It codes for CASRGTRAQARTFGYEQYF.

This clonotype has a handful of counts. The chain recombines TRBV6-2 or TRBV6-3 with TRBJ2-6; 7 nucleotides agree with TRBD2. Germline V lookup: CDR1 MNHEY, CDR2 SVGEGT. Unmatched junction bases numbered 20, after V lost 5 bases and J lost 1 base. The CDR3 has 21 amino acids. The CDR3 nucleotides are TGTGCCAGCAGTCCCTTGGTGAAAGGGGTTGCCGGGGGGTCTGGGGCCAACGTCCTGACTTTC. Translation gives CASSPLVKGVAGGSGANVLTF.

In this sample, this clonotype turned up many times. The chain recombines TRBV6-1 with TRBJ2-7; TRBD1 might be the D (6 bases). Per germline, CDR1 MNHNS and CDR2 SASEGT. The length of the CDR3 is 13 residues. V dropped 3 bases and J dropped 3 bases, with 9 bases sitting between them. CDR3 bases: TGTGCCAGCAGTGAGATGGACAGCTACGAGCAGTACTTC. Translation gives CASSEMDSYEQYF.

This sequence joins TRBV28 and TRBJ1-5; 7 bases match TRBD1. The germline V gene encodes CDR1 MDHEN and CDR2 SYDVKM. CDR3 length: 13 residues. V shed 8 bases and J 5 bases; nucleotides not matched to a gene: 6. This CDR3 reads CASGPGGYQPQHF. The CDR3 DNA follows: TGTGCCAGCGGCCCAGGGGGATATCAGCCCCAGCATTTT. The whole variable domain, filled in from reference TRBV28 and TRBJ1-5, reads DVKVTQSSRYLVKRTGEKVFLECVQDMDHENMFWYRQDPGLGLRLIYFSYDVKMKEKGDIPEGYSVSREKKERFSLILESASTNQTSMYLCASGPGGYQPQHFGDGTRLSIL.